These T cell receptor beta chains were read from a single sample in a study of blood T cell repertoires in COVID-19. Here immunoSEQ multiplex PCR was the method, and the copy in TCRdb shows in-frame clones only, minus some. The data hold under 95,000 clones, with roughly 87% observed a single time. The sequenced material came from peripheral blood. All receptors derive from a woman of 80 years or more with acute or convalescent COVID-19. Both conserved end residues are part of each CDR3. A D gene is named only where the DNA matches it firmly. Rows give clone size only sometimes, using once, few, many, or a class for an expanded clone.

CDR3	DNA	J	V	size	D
CASSYSTGGDSTGELFF	TGTGCCAGCAGTTACTCAACCGGGGGGGATTCCACCGGGGAGCTGTTTTTT	TRBJ2-2	TRBV6-2/TRBV6-3	.	TRBD2
CASTRQNTGELFF	TGTGCCAGCACCAGACAGAACACCGGGGAGCTGTTTTTT	TRBJ2-2	TRBV12-3/TRBV12-4	.	.
CASSIGVGLAGHNEQFF	TGTGCCAGTAGTATAGGTGTGGGACTAGCGGGGCACAATGAGCAGTTCTTC	TRBJ2-1	TRBV19	.	TRBD2
CASSLGGGQAFF	TGTGCCAGCAGCTTGGGGGGAGGACAAGCTTTCTTT	TRBJ1-1	TRBV5-5	.	.
CASSLGQGLVGYTF	TGCGCCAGCAGCTTGGGGCAGGGTTTGGTCGGCTACACCTTC	TRBJ1-2	TRBV5-1	.	.
CASSQPGPGYSYNEQFF	TGTGCCAGCAGCCAACCCGGTCCCGGTTATTCCTACAATGAGCAGTTCTTC	TRBJ2-1	TRBV3-1/TRBV3-2	.	.
CASSYSQGGYGYTF	TGTGCCAGCAGTTACTCCCAGGGAGGCTATGGCTACACCTTC	TRBJ1-2	TRBV6-5	.	.
CATTGGAWNSPLHF	TGTGCCACCACAGGGGGCGCCTGGAATTCACCCCTCCACTTT	TRBJ1-6	TRBV25-1	few	TRBD1
CASSEALGGDGYTF	TGTGCCAGCAGTGAAGCGCTGGGGGGAGACGGCTACACCTTC	TRBJ1-2	TRBV6-1	.	.
CASSALARSFWTEAFF	TGTGCCAGTAGCGCTCTCGCGAGGAGTTTTTGGACTGAAGCTTTCTTT	TRBJ1-1	TRBV19	.	.
CASTRGTGGSF	TGCGCCAGCACCAGGGGGACAGGTGGTTCCTTC	TRBJ2-7	TRBV23-1	.	TRBD1
CASSPQRRTGGLNQPQHF	TGTGCCAGCTCGCCACAACGAAGGACAGGGGGCTTAAATCAGCCCCAGCATTTT	TRBJ1-5	TRBV18	.	TRBD1
CASSPQHSGSYEQYF	TGTGCCAGCAGTCCCCAGCATAGCGGGAGTTACGAGCAGTACTTC	TRBJ2-7	TRBV3-1/TRBV3-2	.	TRBD2
CAWTRDYGYTF	TGTGCCTGGACGAGGGACTATGGCTACACCTTC	TRBJ1-2	TRBV30	.	.
CASSSDREYGYTF	TGTGCCAGCAGTTCCGACAGGGAATATGGCTACACCTTC	TRBJ1-2	TRBV27	.	TRBD1
CASSGQGLNEAFF	TGCGCCAGCAGTGGACAGGGTTTGAATGAAGCTTTCTTT	TRBJ1-1	TRBV5-1	.	TRBD1
CASGGGAAKNIQYF	TGTGCCAGCGGGGGGGGCGCGGCCAAAAACATTCAGTACTTC	TRBJ2-4	TRBV2	.	.
CAWGTGSDTGELFF	TGTGCCTGGGGAACGGGGTCGGACACCGGGGAGCTGTTTTTT	TRBJ2-2	TRBV30	.	.
CASSEYGSSGRPTDTQYF	TGTGCCAGCAGTGAATATGGGTCTAGCGGGAGACCGACAGATACGCAGTATTTT	TRBJ2-3	TRBV25-1	few	TRBD2
CASSRTSGGLYEQYF	TGTGCCAGTAGTAGGACTAGCGGGGGACTATACGAGCAGTACTTC	TRBJ2-7	TRBV19	.	TRBD2